The next 8 T cell receptor beta chains were all read from a single sample in a study of T-cell reconstitution after alpha-beta-depleted transplantation in children. During its preparation, the TCRbeta library received unique molecular identifiers. A single record per CDR3 protein comes from TCRdb applying MiXCR to the PCR reads. The profile shows 350,000 to 400,000 distinct CDR3 sequences, less than 15% of them singletons. This specimen consisted of PBMCs, obtained from the stem cell graft. The receptors shown here come from a human donor who donated a stem cell graft to a child with Fanconi anemia.

This clonotype has only a few counts. V usage is TRBV12-3 or TRBV12-4 and J usage is TRBJ1-5; a possible D gene is TRBD1 (5 bases). Trimming took 3 bases from V and 5 from J, leaving 14 bases between them. The CDR3 contains 15 residues. DNA of the CDR3: TGTGCCAGCAGTTTGGCGGGTCGGGGCTATCAGCCCCAGCATTTT. Its translation is CASSLAGRGYQPQHF.

This clonotype came up a few times. The rearrangement uses TRBV7-6 and TRBJ2-1; 8 bases agree with TRBD2. Germline loops: CDR1 SGHVS, CDR2 FNYEAQ. The V segment lost 1 base and the J segment 4 bases; nucleotides outside the gene matches: 6. This CDR3 contains 16 residues. CDR3 coding DNA: TGTGCCAGCAGCTTAGAGGGGACTAGGGCTTACAATGAGCAGTTCTTC. Amino acid sequence: CASSLEGTRAYNEQFF.

The V call is TRBV5-1, the J call TRBJ2-1; the match to TRBD2 covers 13 bases. The CDR3 runs to 15 residues. Per the germline V gene, CDR1 is SGHRS and CDR2 is YFSETQ. J gave up 5 bases and V 2 bases, and 1 base lay outside the gene matches. The CDR3 sequence is CASSFGTSGNNEQFF. The CDR3 bases are TGCGCCAGCAGCTTCGGGACTAGCGGGAACAATGAGCAGTTCTTC.

This clonotype was observed a few times. The chain links TRBV7-3 to TRBJ2-2, with D maybe TRBD1 (5 bases). V lost 1 base and J lost 6, with 15 bases in between. Per the germline V gene, CDR1 is SGHTA and CDR2 is FQGTGA. The CDR3 length is 16 residues. The chain's CDR3 is CASSLSPGPWAGELFF. In DNA form, the CDR3 reads TGTGCCAGCAGCTTAAGCCCAGGGCCGTGGGCCGGGGAGCTGTTTTTT.

This clonotype came up a few times. The genes are TRBV4-3 and TRBJ2-2, with 7 nucleotides matching TRBD2. The CDR3 runs to 19 residues. J lost 4 bases, V lost 0 bases, and 14 bases had no gene match. Germline-derived CDR1 and CDR2 are LGHNA and YSLEER. In DNA, the CDR3 is TGCGCCAGCAGCCAAGAGGGGTATGGCGGGGGAGTACTCACCGGGGAGCTGTTTTTT. As protein: CASSQEGYGGGVLTGELFF.

The genes are TRBV11-2 and TRBJ2-6; a weak D match, TRBD1 (5 bases). Germline V gene sequence: CDR1 SGHAT, CDR2 FQNNGV. The CDR3 is 16 residues long. V dropped 2 bases and J dropped 0 bases, with 8 bases sitting between them. The CDR3: CASSLQGLSGANVLTF. The CDR3 coding sequence is TGTGCCAGCAGCTTACAGGGCCTCTCTGGGGCCAACGTCCTGACTTTC.

This clonotype was observed a handful of times. The chain couples TRBV19 to TRBJ1-1, with 7 bases lining up with TRBD1. Trimming removed 7 bases from V and 0 bases from J; junction bases left unmatched: 8. This CDR3 is 15 amino acids long. The germline V gene encodes CDR1 LNHDA and CDR2 SQIVND (reference sequence). The CDR3 DNA follows: TGTGCCAGTATGGGGACAGCTAATCTGAACACTGAAGCTTTCTTT. It codes for CASMGTANLNTEAFF.

Sample share makes this clonotype medium-sized. The rearrangement joins TRBV29-1 to TRBJ2-3; D is undetermined. This CDR3 is 15 amino acids long. Germline V gene sequence: CDR1 SQVTM, CDR2 ANQGSEA. V shed 0 bases and J shed 0 bases, with 10 bases lying between them. CDR3 DNA: TGCAGCGTTGAAGATCCGGGCAGAAGCACAGATACGCAGTATTTT. It codes for CSVEDPGRSTDTQYF.